Listed here are 6 T cell receptor beta chains from one sample, sequenced in a study of T cell responses to AZD1222 COVID-19 vaccine. Method: immunoSEQ multiplex PCR; TCRdb's copy keeps in-frame clones and lacks some. The sample has some 150,000 clones; 80% to 95% are singletons. The starting material was peripheral blood, obtained 28 days after the second AZD1222 dose. The receptor set was obtained from an adult who received the AZD1222 COVID-19 vaccine.

The chain employs TRBV24-1 and TRBJ2-1; 13 bases are shared with TRBD2. V gave up 3 bases and J gave up 7 bases; unmatched junction bases: 5. Germline values: CDR1 KGHDR, CDR2 SFDVKD. This CDR3 spans 16 amino acids. CDR3 amino acids: CATSDHGLAGDNEQFF. DNA for the CDR3: TGTGCCACCAGTGATCACGGACTAGCGGGAGATAATGAGCAGTTCTTC.

The genes are TRBV7-9 and TRBJ2-5; D not resolved. The germline V gene has CDR1 SEHNR and CDR2 FQNEAQ (reference sequence). The V and J ends lost 4 bases and 2 bases respectively, with 2 bases between them. CDR3 length: 11 residues. CDR3: CASSYQETQYF. CDR3 sequence (DNA): TGTGCCAGCAGCTATCAAGAGACCCAGTACTTC. Using reference TRBV7-9 and TRBJ2-5 for the parts outside the CDR3, the full variable domain is DTGVSQNPRHKITKRGQNVTFRCDPISEHNRLYWYRQTLGQGPEFLTYFQNEAQLEKSRLLSDRFSAERPKGSFSTLEIQRTEQGDSAMYLCASSYQETQYFGPGTRLLVL.

The chain combines TRBV6-1 with TRBJ1-1; 7 nucleotides line up with TRBD1. The CDR3 extends over 14 amino acids. CDR1 and CDR2 from the germline V gene are MNHNS and SASEGT. V gave up 0 bases and J gave up 6 bases; unmatched junction bases: 4. CDR3 in amino acids: CASSEAARGAEAFF. DNA of the CDR3: TGTGCCAGCAGTGAAGCAGCCAGGGGGGCTGAAGCTTTCTTT.

The CDR3 region is CASSNGQGVGEKLFF. CDR3 in DNA: TGTGCCAGCAGCAACGGACAGGGGGTCGGGGAAAAACTGTTTTTT. V and J are TRBV7-8 and TRBJ1-4, with TRBD1 matching over 10 bases. Germline values: CDR1 SGHVS, CDR2 FQNEAQ. CDR3 size: 15 residues. J gave up 8 bases and V 5 bases, and 8 bases lay outside the gene matches.

This chain uses TRBV29-1 with TRBJ1-5, with D perhaps matching TRBD1 (5 bases). The CDR3 spans 13 residues. The ends were cut back, 4 bases at V and 6 bases at J, with 13 bases in the middle. Germline values: CDR1 SQVTM, CDR2 ANQGSEA. The CDR3 here is CSVGGRSGQPQHF. Here the CDR3 DNA reads TGCAGCGTTGGGGGACGTTCTGGTCAGCCCCAGCATTTT. The full variable domain, its missing parts supplied by reference TRBV29-1 and TRBJ1-5, is SAVISQKPSRDICQRGTSLTIQCQVDSQVTMMFWYRQQPGQSLTLIATANQGSEATYESGFVIDKFPISRPNLTFSTLTVSNMSPEDSSIYLCSVGGRSGQPQHFGDGTRLSIL.

The chain combines TRBV4-1 with TRBJ2-1; 7 bases are a match to TRBD2. The V gene's germline CDR1 is MGHRA and CDR2 YSYEKL. Germline trimming cut 2 bases from V and 1 base from J; bases unmatched to any gene: 2. The CDR3 is 15 residues long. The CDR3 nucleotides read TGCGCCAGCAGCCAACTAGCGGAGTCCTACAATGAGCAGTTCTTC. It translates to CASSQLAESYNEQFF.